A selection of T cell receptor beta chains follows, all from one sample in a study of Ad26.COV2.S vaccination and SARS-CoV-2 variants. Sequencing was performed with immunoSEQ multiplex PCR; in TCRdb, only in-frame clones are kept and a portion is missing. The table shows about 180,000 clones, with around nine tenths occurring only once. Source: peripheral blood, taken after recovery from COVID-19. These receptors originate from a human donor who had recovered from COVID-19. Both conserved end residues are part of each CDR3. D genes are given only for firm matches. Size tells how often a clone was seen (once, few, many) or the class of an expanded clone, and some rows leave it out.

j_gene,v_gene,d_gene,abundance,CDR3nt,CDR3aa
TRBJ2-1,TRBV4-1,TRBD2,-,TGCGCCAGCAGCCAGAACCCAAGCGGGAGGGGGCATGAGCAGTTCTTC,CASSQNPSGRGHEQFF
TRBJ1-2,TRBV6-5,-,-,TGTGCCAGCACTCCGGTGGGAAGGCTTAACTATGGCTACACCTTC,CASTPVGRLNYGYTF
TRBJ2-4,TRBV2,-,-,TGTGCCAGCATTCCCAGGGGACTCGGAGCCAAAAACATTCAGTACTTC,CASIPRGLGAKNIQYF
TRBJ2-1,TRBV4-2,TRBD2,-,TGTGCCAGCAGCCAAGATCACCTAGCGGGGGCCTACAATGAGCAGTTCTTC,CASSQDHLAGAYNEQFF
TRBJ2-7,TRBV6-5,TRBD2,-,TGTGCCAGCAGTTACGGGACGGGACTAGCGGTATACGAGCAGTACTTC,CASSYGTGLAVYEQYF
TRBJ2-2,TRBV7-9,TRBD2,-,TGTGCCAGCTTCACGGGGGGGGAGGCCCCCACCGGGGAGCTGTTTTTT,CASFTGGEAPTGELFF
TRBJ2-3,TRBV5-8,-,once,TGTGCCAGCAGCTTGGGGCGGGTCCTAACAGATACGCAGTATTTT,CASSLGRVLTDTQYF
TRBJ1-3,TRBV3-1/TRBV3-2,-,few,TGTGCCAGCAGCCAATTTCAGACAGATCCCTCTGGAAACACCATATATTTT,CASSQFQTDPSGNTIYF
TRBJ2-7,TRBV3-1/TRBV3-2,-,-,TGTGCCAGCAGCCAAGGGCCTAGCTCTTACTCCTACGAGCAGTACTTC,CASSQGPSSYSYEQYF
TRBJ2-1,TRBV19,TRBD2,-,TGTGCCAGTAGTTCCCCAGCGGGAGGGTTAACCTACAATGAGCAGTTCTTC,CASSSPAGGLTYNEQFF
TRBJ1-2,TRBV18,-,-,TGTGCCAGCTCACCGACAGTCTGGTATGGCTACACCTTC,CASSPTVWYGYTF
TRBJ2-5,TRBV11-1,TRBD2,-,TGTGCCAGCAGCCCCGGGACTAGCGGGAGTTGGGAGACCCAGTACTTC,CASSPGTSGSWETQYF
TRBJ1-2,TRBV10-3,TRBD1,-,TGTGCCATCAGTGATGGCAGGGGGTATGGCTACACCTTC,CAISDGRGYGYTF
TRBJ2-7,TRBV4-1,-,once,TGCGCCAGCAGCCAAGAATTAGGACCTTACTCCTACGAGCAGTACTTC,CASSQELGPYSYEQYF
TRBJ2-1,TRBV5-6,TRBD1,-,TGTGCCAGCACCCTGACAGGGTACAATGAGCAGTTCTTC,CASTLTGYNEQFF
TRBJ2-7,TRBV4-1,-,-,TGCGCCAGCAGCCAGCGGAGTAGCTCCTACGAGCAGTACTTC,CASSQRSSSYEQYF
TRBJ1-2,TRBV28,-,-,TGTGCCATTTCGTCCGGGAATGGCTACACCTTC,CAISSGNGYTF
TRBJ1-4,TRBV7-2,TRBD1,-,TGTGCCAGCAGCATCACGGGACAGGGAGGAAAACTGTTTTTT,CASSITGQGGKLFF
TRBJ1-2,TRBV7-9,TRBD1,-,TGTGCCAGCAGCCCCGCAGGGGGCTACTATGGCTACACCTTC,CASSPAGGYYGYTF
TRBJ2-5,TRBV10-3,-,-,TGTGCCATCAGTGAGTACGCTAGAGAGACCCAGTACTTC,CAISEYARETQYF
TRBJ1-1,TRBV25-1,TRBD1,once,TGTGCCAGCACCATCACAGGGGGCACTGAAGCTTTCTTT,CASTITGGTEAFF
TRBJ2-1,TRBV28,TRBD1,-,TGTGCCAGCAGTTTAGTGGGACAGGGGGTCGATGAGCAGTTCTTC,CASSLVGQGVDEQFF
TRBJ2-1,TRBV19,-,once,TGTGCCAGTAGTATAGGGGCGGGATCTTACAATGAGCAGTTCTTC,CASSIGAGSYNEQFF
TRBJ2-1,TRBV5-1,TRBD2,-,TGCGCCAGCAGCTTGGCGCGGGAGGGAAAGGGTGAGCAGTTCTTC,CASSLAREGKGEQFF
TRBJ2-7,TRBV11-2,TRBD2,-,TGTGCCAGCAGCCCGTGGACTTGGCGGGAGTCTTACGAGCAGTACTTC,CASSPWTWRESYEQYF
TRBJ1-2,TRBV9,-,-,TGTGCCAGCAGCGCCCCCGACGGTGGCTACACCTTC,CASSAPDGGYTF
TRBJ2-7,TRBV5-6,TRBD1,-,TGTGCCAGCAGCTACGACCTAGGACAGGGGGCGGCCGAGCAGTACTTC,CASSYDLGQGAAEQYF
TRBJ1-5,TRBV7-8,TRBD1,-,TGTGCCAGCAGCTTAGCGGCCAGGGGGCGCCGAGGACTGTCTGGTCAGCCCCAGCATTTT,CASSLAARGRRGLSGQPQHF
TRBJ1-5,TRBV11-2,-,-,TGTGCCAGCAGCTTAGGGGTGGGAGGGTTCAGCAATCAGCCCCAGCATTTT,CASSLGVGGFSNQPQHF
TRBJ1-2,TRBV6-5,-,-,TGTGCCAGTGTCCTCAGGGATAACTATGGCTACACCTTC,CASVLRDNYGYTF
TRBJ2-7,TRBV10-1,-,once,TGCGCCAGCAGCGCGATGGGGTCTACCTACGAGCAGTACTTC,CASSAMGSTYEQYF
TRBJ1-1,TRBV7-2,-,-,TGTGCCAGCAGCTTCACCCGGGACACTGAAGCTTTCTTT,CASSFTRDTEAFF